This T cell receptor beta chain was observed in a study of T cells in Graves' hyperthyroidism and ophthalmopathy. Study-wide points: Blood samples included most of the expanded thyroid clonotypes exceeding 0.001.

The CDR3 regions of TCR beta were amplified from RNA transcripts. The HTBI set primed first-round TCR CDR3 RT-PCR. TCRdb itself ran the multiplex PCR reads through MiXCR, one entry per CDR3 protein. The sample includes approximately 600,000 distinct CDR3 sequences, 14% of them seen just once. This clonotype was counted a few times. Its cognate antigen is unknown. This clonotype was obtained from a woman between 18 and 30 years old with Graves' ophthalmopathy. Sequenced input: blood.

The CDR3 DNA reads TGTGCCAGCAGCGGGGGGAGCGGGACCCACAATGAGCAGTTCTTC. This gives the protein CASSGGSGTHNEQFF. This rearrangement joins TRBV9 to TRBJ2-1, with 7 bases identical to TRBD2. V shed 3 bases, J shed 5 bases, and the junction held 8 bases outside the gene matches. The CDR3 has 15 amino acids. Germline CDR1 and CDR2: SGDLS and YYNGEE.